This paragraph reports one T cell receptor beta chain. What it binds is unknown. Germline loops: CDR1 MNHEY, CDR2 SMNVEV (reference sequence). Trimming pared 8 bases from V and 7 bases from J, leaving 18 bases between. CDR3 length: 13 amino acids. The data were taken from a study of shared clonotypes between healthy human individuals. Notes on the study in general: Shared clonotypes: about 4.6% naive CD4, around 3.5% naive CD8, about 2.2% memory CD4, around 0.4% memory CD8. Sequencing depth was expected to affect clonotype sharing among donors.

CD45RO-negative CD8 cells positively selected for CCR7 made up the naive population, which excluded terminally differentiated effector memory CD45RA+ cells. At the deep level, the assay was run. Original handling: Junction-only sequences without quality scores were provided by ImmunoSEQ, so filtering was different. Assay: immunoSEQ multiplex PCR; the TCRdb copy retains only in-frame clones and omits some. The DNA gave D and trimming, while V, J and clone size come from that table. Of hundreds of thousands of clones listed, around 96% are singletons. The origin of this receptor is a woman aged 25-40 years in good health. The chain carries TRBV27 and TRBJ2-7, with D uncertain. The sample consisted of naive CD8+ T cells sorted from blood. CDR3 sequence: CASGLNPLREQYF. CDR3 coding DNA: TGTGCCAGCGGGCTTAACCCCCTCAGGGAGCAGTACTTC.